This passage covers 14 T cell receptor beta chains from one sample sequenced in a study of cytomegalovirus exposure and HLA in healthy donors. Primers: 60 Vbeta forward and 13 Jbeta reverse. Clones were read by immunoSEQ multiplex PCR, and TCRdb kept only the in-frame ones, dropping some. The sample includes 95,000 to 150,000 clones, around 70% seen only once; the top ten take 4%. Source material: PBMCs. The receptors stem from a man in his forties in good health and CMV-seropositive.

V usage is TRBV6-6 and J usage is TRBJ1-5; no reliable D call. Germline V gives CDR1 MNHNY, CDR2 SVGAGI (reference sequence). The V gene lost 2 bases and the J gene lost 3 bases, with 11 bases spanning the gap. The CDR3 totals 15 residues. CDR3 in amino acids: CASSYGEDDNQPQHF. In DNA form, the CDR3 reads TGTGCCAGCAGTTACGGGGAGGATGACAATCAGCCCCAGCATTTT.

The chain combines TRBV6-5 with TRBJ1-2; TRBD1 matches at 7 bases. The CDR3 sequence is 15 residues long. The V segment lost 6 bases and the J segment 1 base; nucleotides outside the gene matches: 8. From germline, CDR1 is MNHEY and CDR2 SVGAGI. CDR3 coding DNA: TGTGCCAGCAGCGATACGGGACAGATTAACTATGGCTACACCTTC. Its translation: CASSDTGQINYGYTF.

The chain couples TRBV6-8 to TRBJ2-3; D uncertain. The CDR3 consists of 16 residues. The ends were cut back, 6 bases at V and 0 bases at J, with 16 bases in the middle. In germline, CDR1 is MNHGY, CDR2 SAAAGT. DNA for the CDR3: TGTGCCAGCAGCTCCGCCCCCAGAGGTAGCACAGATACGCAGTATTTT. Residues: CASSSAPRGSTDTQYF.

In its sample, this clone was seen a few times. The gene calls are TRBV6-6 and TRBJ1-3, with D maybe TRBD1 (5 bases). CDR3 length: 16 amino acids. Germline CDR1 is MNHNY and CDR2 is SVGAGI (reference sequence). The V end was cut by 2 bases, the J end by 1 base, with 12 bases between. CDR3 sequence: CASSYGSRASGNTIYF. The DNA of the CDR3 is TGTGCCAGCAGTTACGGGTCCAGGGCATCTGGAAACACCATATATTTT.

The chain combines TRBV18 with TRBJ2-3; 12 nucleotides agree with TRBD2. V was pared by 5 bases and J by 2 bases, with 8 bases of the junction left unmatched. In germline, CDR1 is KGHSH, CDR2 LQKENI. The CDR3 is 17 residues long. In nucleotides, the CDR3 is TGTGCCAGCTCATCGCTAGCGGGAGGGCGTTACACAGATACGCAGTATTTT. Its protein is CASSSLAGGRYTDTQYF. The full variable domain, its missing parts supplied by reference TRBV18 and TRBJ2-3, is NAGVMQNPRHLVRRRGQEARLRCSPMKGHSHVYWYRQLPEEGLKFMVYLQKENIIDESGMPKERFSAEFPKEGPSILRIQQVVRGDSAAYFCASSSLAGGRYTDTQYFGPGTRLTVL.

CDR3 sequence (DNA): TGTGCCAGCAGTTTCAGGACTAGCGGGAGGAATGAGCAGTTCTTC. The encoded protein is CASSFRTSGRNEQFF. The gene calls are TRBV6-5 and TRBJ2-1, with 14 bases aligning to TRBD2. Trimming removed 4 bases from V and 7 bases from J; junction bases left unmatched: 3. CDR1 is MNHEY, CDR2 SVGAGI, per germline. The CDR3 has 15 amino acids.

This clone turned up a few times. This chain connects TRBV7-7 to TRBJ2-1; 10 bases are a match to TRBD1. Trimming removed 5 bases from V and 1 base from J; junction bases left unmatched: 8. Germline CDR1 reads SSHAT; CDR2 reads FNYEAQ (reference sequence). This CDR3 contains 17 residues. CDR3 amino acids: CASSARQGAISYNEQFF. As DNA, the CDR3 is TGTGCCAGCAGCGCCAGACAGGGGGCTATTTCCTACAATGAGCAGTTCTTC.

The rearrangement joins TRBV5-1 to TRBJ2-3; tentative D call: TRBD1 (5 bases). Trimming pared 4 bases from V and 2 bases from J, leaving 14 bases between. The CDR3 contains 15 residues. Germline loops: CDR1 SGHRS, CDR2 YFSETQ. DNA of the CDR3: TGCGCCAGCAGCCAAGTAACAGGAATCACAGATACGCAGTATTTT. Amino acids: CASSQVTGITDTQYF.

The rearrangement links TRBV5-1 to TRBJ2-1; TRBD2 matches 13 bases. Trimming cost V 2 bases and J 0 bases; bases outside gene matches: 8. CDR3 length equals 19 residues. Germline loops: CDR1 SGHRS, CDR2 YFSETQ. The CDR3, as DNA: TGCGCCAGCAGCTTTAGACTAGCGGGGGGTCCGACCTCCTACAATGAGCAGTTCTTC. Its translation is CASSFRLAGGPTSYNEQFF. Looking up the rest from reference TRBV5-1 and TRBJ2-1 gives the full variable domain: KAGVTQTPRYLIKTRGQQVTLSCSPISGHRSVSWYQQTPGQGLQFLFEYFSETQRNKGNFPGRFSGRQFSNSRSEMNVSTLELGDSALYLCASSFRLAGGPTSYNEQFFGPGTRLTVL.

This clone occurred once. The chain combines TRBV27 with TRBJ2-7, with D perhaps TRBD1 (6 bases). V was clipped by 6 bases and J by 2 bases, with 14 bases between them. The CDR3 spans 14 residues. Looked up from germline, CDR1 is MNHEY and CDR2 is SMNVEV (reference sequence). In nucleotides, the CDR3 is TGTGCCAGCAGATCCCGGGACAACGCCTACGAGCAGTACTTC. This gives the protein CASRSRDNAYEQYF.

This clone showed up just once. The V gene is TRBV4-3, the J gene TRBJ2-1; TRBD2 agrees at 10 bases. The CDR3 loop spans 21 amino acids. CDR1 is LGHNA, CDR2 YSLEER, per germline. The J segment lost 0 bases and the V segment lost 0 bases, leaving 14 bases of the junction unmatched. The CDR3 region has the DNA TGCGCCAGCAGCCAAGATTTTGGACTAGCGGAAGACCCGAGCTCCTACAATGAGCAGTTCTTC. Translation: CASSQDFGLAEDPSSYNEQFF.

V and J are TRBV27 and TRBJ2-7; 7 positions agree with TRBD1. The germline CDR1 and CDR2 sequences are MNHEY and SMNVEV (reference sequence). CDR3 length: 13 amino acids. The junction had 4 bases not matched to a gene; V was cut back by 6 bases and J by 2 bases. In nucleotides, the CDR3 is TGTGCCAGCAGCCGGGACAGAGCCTACGAGCAGTACTTC. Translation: CASSRDRAYEQYF.

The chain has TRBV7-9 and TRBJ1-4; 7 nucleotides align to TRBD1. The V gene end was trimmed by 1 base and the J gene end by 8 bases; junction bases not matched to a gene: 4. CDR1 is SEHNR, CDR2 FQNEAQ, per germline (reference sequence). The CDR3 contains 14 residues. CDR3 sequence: CASSLEGAGEKLFF. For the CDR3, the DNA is TGTGCCAGCAGCTTAGAGGGGGCCGGGGAAAAACTGTTTTTT.

In DNA, the CDR3 is TGCGCCAGCAGCTTGGACAGTCCCTCGACTAACTATGGCTACACCTTC. Translating it yields CASSLDSPSTNYGYTF. The gene calls are TRBV5-1 and TRBJ1-2; D not resolved. Trimming pared 0 bases from V and 0 bases from J, leaving 12 bases between. CDR1 SGHRS and CDR2 YFSETQ come from the germline V gene. The CDR3 length is 16 residues.